The rows below give T cell receptor beta chains drawn from one sample of a study of blood T cell repertoires in COVID-19. Measured with immunoSEQ multiplex PCR; TCRdb has only the in-frame clones, and not every one. Among about 53,000 clones, approximately 87% were seen once, and the ten largest hold 4%. The specimen sequenced was peripheral blood. The receptors originated from a man between 50 and 59 years old with acute or convalescent COVID-19. CDR3s include the opening cysteine and the closing phenylalanine or tryptophan. D genes are given only for firm matches. Where a row states a size, it is once, few, many or the class of an expanded clone; other rows omit it.

CDR3 length	J gene	V gene	clone size	D gene	CDR3 DNA	CDR3 protein
11	TRBJ2-7	TRBV10-2	-	-	TGCGCCAGCAGTGACGGCTACGAGCAGTACTTC	CASSDGYEQYF
11	TRBJ2-5	TRBV10-3	-	-	TGTGGAGTCGGAGGGCAAGAGACCCAGTACTTC	CGVGGQETQYF
18	TRBJ2-5	TRBV3-1/TRBV3-2	few	TRBD2	TGTGCCAGCAGCCAAGATCGGACGGGGGGGCCGGGTATGGAGACCCAGTACTTC	CASSQDRTGGPGMETQYF
13	TRBJ2-3	TRBV19	-	TRBD2	TGTGCCAGCGAGGTAGCGGGGGTGGATACGCAGTATTTT	CASEVAGVDTQYF
13	TRBJ2-7	TRBV2	-	-	TGTGCCAGCAGTCTTGACAGGCCCCACGAGCAGTACTTC	CASSLDRPHEQYF
19	TRBJ2-6	TRBV5-1	-	TRBD1	TGCGCCAGCAGCTCCCCTAGGACAGGGGGCGGTTCTGGGGCCAACGTCCTGACTTTC	CASSSPRTGGGSGANVLTF
14	TRBJ2-7	TRBV4-1	-	TRBD1	TGCGCCAGCAGCCTCCGGGACAGTCGTCCCGAGCAGTACTTC	CASSLRDSRPEQYF
16	TRBJ2-1	TRBV3-1/TRBV3-2	few	TRBD1	TGTGCCAGCAGCCAAGAAGCAGGACAGGGTACCAATGAGCAGTTCTTC	CASSQEAGQGTNEQFF
17	TRBJ1-1	TRBV14	-	TRBD1	TGTGCCAGCAGCCAAGTCACGGGGACAGAGACTAACACTGAAGCTTTCTTT	CASSQVTGTETNTEAFF
16	TRBJ2-2	TRBV5-1	-	TRBD1	TGCGCCAGCAGCGACCCTAGACAGGGGGGTACCGGGGAGCTGTTTTTT	CASSDPRQGGTGELFF
15	TRBJ2-3	TRBV10-1	once	TRBD2	TGCGCCAGCAGTTCCCGACTAGCGGGCACAGATACGCAGTATTTT	CASSSRLAGTDTQYF
19	TRBJ1-5	TRBV2	-	TRBD1	TGTGCCAGCAGTAAAAGGAGGACAGGGGGACTAGGTGGGGATCAGCCCCAGCATTTT	CASSKRRTGGLGGDQPQHF
16	TRBJ2-7	TRBV5-1	once	-	TGCGCCAGCAGCTTGGATGGTGGGGACTTTCGATACGAGCAGTACTTC	CASSLDGGDFRYEQYF
14	TRBJ2-1	TRBV7-2	-	-	TGTGCCAGCAGCTCGTGGCTGAAGCGCAATGAGCAGTTCTTC	CASSSWLKRNEQFF
16	TRBJ1-5	TRBV19	-	TRBD1	TGTGCCAGTAGTCCCCTTACCGGGACAGTCAATCAGCCCCAGCATTTT	CASSPLTGTVNQPQHF
15	TRBJ1-5	TRBV7-8	-	-	TGTGCCAGCAGCTTAAGCAGGGGTGAGGGTCAGCCCCAGCATTTT	CASSLSRGEGQPQHF
15	TRBJ1-2	TRBV7-8	-	-	TGTGCCAGCAGCTTAAATTCCCGTTTTAACTATGGCTACACCTTC	CASSLNSRFNYGYTF
14	TRBJ1-6	TRBV27	-	-	TGTGCCAGCAGTCCCAGGTGGGGGGGCACACCCCTCCACTTT	CASSPRWGGTPLHF
15	TRBJ2-3	TRBV5-4	-	TRBD1	TGTGCCAGCAGCTTGGCCAGGACAGGGGGCGGGACGCAGTATTTT	CASSLARTGGGTQYF
15	TRBJ1-1	TRBV7-8	-	-	TGTGCCAGCAGCTTGGGACTCCCTTCGGGCACTGAAGCTTTCTTT	CASSLGLPSGTEAFF
13	TRBJ1-2	TRBV6-4	-	-	TGTGCCAGCAGTGACTCGGGACAATATGGCTACACCTTC	CASSDSGQYGYTF
15	TRBJ1-5	TRBV28	-	-	TGTGCCAGCAGTTTCCTGACAGATAGCAATCAGCCCCAGCATTTT	CASSFLTDSNQPQHF
14	TRBJ1-2	TRBV28	once	-	TGTGCCAGCAGTCCCCCGTTAGGGGGCTATGGCTACACCTTC	CASSPPLGGYGYTF
14	TRBJ1-5	TRBV27	few	-	TGTGCCAGCAGCCCTCAGGATAGCAATCAGCCCCAGCATTTT	CASSPQDSNQPQHF
15	TRBJ2-3	TRBV2	-	-	TGTGCCAGCAGCAACGAGATTTCTAGCACAGATACGCAGTATTTT	CASSNEISSTDTQYF
13	TRBJ2-4	TRBV6-5	-	-	TGTGCCAGCAGCGGGTGGGCCAAAAACATTCAGTACTTC	CASSGWAKNIQYF
15	TRBJ1-2	TRBV7-9	-	TRBD1	TGTGCCAGCAGCCCTGGGACAGGGGCGAACTATGGCTACACCTTC	CASSPGTGANYGYTF
16	TRBJ1-1	TRBV5-1	-	-	TGCGCCAGCAGCTTCGAAATGGGGGGGATGAACACTGAAGCTTTCTTT	CASSFEMGGMNTEAFF
14	TRBJ1-1	TRBV7-2	-	TRBD1	TGTGCCAGCAGCTTAGAGACAGGGAAAACTGAAGCTTTCTTT	CASSLETGKTEAFF
12	TRBJ2-2	TRBV28	-	-	TGTGCCAGCAGGGCCGTCAACGGGGAGCTGTTTTTT	CASRAVNGELFF
15	TRBJ1-3	TRBV4-1	-	-	TGCGCCAGCAGCCCGTTAGGGGTGACTGGAAACACCATATATTTT	CASSPLGVTGNTIYF
16	TRBJ2-3	TRBV5-1	-	TRBD2	TGCGCCAGCAGCTTGGGGTCTAGCGGGAGAACAGATACGCAGTATTTT	CASSLGSSGRTDTQYF
16	TRBJ2-3	TRBV5-1	-	TRBD1	TGCGCCAGCAGCTTGGGACAACAGGGGGCGCGAGATACGCAGTATTTT	CASSLGQQGARDTQYF
14	TRBJ2-5	TRBV30	-	TRBD2	TGTGCCTGGGAGACTAGCGGGGCTCAAGAGACCCAGTACTTC	CAWETSGAQETQYF
17	TRBJ2-5	TRBV14	-	-	TGTGCCAGCAGCCAGGACCCCCGGGGACACATACAAGAGACCCAGTACTTC	CASSQDPRGHIQETQYF
18	TRBJ2-2	TRBV30	-	TRBD2	TGTGCCTGGACCCAACCTCTTCGTTCCGGCGGGAGTGTCGGGGAGCTGTTTTTT	CAWTQPLRSGGSVGELFF
14	TRBJ2-1	TRBV29-1	-	-	TGCAGCGTTGCACGGCGGGATCTAGGGAATGAGCAGTTCTTC	CSVARRDLGNEQFF
14	TRBJ1-1	TRBV19	-	-	TGTGCCAGTAGTGGGGCAGGGTGGGGCACTGAAGCTTTCTTT	CASSGAGWGTEAFF
14	TRBJ1-1	TRBV2	-	TRBD1	TGTGCCAGCAGCCCACAGGGGGCGCGGACTGAAGCTTTCTTT	CASSPQGARTEAFF
14	TRBJ1-1	TRBV18	-	-	TGTGCCAGCTCACCCGAAACAGTGAACACTGAAGCTTTCTTT	CASSPETVNTEAFF
15	TRBJ1-2	TRBV14	-	TRBD1	TGTGCCAGCAGCCAAGCCGGGACAGGAGGCTATGGCTACACCTTC	CASSQAGTGGYGYTF
15	TRBJ1-6	TRBV10-2	-	TRBD1	TGCGCCAGCGGGGGAGCAAGGGACAGGTACTCACCCCTCCACTTT	CASGGARDRYSPLHF
13	TRBJ2-2	TRBV7-3	once	-	TGTGCCAGCAGCCCTGGACGCGGGCGGGAGCTGTTTTTT	CASSPGRGRELFF
13	TRBJ2-2	TRBV18	-	TRBD1	TGTGCCAGCTCACCAACAGGGGCCGGGGAGCTGTTTTTT	CASSPTGAGELFF
19	TRBJ1-3	TRBV5-1	-	-	TGCGCCAGCAGCTTGGTTCCAGGGGACCGATTTCTAGGGGGAAACACCATATATTTT	CASSLVPGDRFLGGNTIYF
16	TRBJ1-2	TRBV11-3	medium-sized	-	TGTGCCAGCAGCTCCAGGGATCTGGCCGTGTCGGATGGCTACACCTTC	CASSSRDLAVSDGYTF
14	TRBJ1-4	TRBV9	-	-	TGTGCCAGCAGCGTAGGCCAGAACCCTGAAAAACTGTTTTTT	CASSVGQNPEKLFF
15	TRBJ1-3	TRBV4-2	-	TRBD1	TGTGCCAGCAGCCCAGGGGGGACTGGAGGAAACACCATATATTTT	CASSPGGTGGNTIYF
12	TRBJ1-1	TRBV6-5	-	-	TGTGCCAGCAGTTCCGGGGGCACTGAAGCTTTCTTT	CASSSGGTEAFF
21	TRBJ1-3	TRBV7-3	-	-	TGTGCCAGCAGCTTACCCCCCCCCAGGGCAATACTTCTGAGCTCTGGAAACACCATATATTTT	CASSLPPPRAILLSSGNTIYF
12	TRBJ2-3	TRBV29-1	-	TRBD2	TGCAGCGGGACTAGCGGGGGATCGACGCAGTATTTT	CSGTSGGSTQYF
14	TRBJ1-4	TRBV19	-	-	TGTGCCAGTGGGGGCAGGATCCATGATGAAAAACTGTTTTTT	CASGGRIHDEKLFF
16	TRBJ2-7	TRBV5-8	-	TRBD2	TGTGCCAGCAGCTTGAAGGTTGGGGGGGGCTCCTACGAGCAGTACTTC	CASSLKVGGGSYEQYF
15	TRBJ2-4	TRBV13	-	-	TGTGCCAGCAGTCCTGGCGGGTTAGCCAAAAACATTCAGTACTTC	CASSPGGLAKNIQYF